This T cell receptor beta chain was identified in a study of breast tumors, draining lymph nodes, adjacent tissues. Study-wide results and caveats: Tumor and nontumor repertoires were significantly more similar in luminal-like than in basal-like breast cancer. The data were judged consistent with most tumor T cells coming from lymph node and expanding in tumor. That most tumor T cells come from lymph nodes remained unproven. Tumors had less TCR diversity than lymph nodes, more than nontumor tissue.

TCRdb re-derived calls from the multiplex PCR reads in MiXCR, one entry per CDR3 protein. The sample has more than 250,000 distinct CDR3 sequences, more than 30% seen once; the top ten hold roughly 1.1%. This clonotype was found many times. Its specificity is not known. The CDR3 is 13 residues long. The germline V gene has CDR1 DFQATT and CDR2 SNEGSKA (reference sequence). Germline trimming cut 8 bases from V and 0 bases from J; bases unmatched to any gene: 5. Breast cancer patients provided tissue from their axillary draining lymph nodes. The chain combines TRBV20-1 with TRBJ2-3; TRBD2 aligns across 7 bases. The receptor was derived from a female donor with breast cancer. Some clones in this sample may be carry-over from other donors' samples. Sequenced: axillary lymph node tissue. The CDR3 region is CSLGLGSTDTQYF. DNA of the CDR3: TGCAGTTTAGGACTAGGAAGCACAGATACGCAGTATTTT.